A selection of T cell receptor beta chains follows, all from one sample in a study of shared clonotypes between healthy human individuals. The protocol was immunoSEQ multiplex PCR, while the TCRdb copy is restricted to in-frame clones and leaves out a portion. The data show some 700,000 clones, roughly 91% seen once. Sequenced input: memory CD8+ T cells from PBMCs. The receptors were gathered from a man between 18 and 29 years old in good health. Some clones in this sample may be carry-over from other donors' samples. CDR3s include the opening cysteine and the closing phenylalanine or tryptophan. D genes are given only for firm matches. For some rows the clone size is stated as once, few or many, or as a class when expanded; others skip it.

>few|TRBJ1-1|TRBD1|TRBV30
TGTGCCTTAATACAGGGGGCACCCCCTGAAGCTTTCTTT
CALIQGAPPEAFF
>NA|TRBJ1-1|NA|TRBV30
TGTGCCTGGAGTCCAGGGTCGGCGGAAGTGGGCACTGAAGCTTTCTTT
CAWSPGSAEVGTEAFF
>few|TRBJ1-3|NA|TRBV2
TGTGCCAGCAGTGAATCAGGCGTCTCTGGAAACACCATATATTTT
CASSESGVSGNTIYF
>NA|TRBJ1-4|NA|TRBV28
TGTGCCAGCAGTTTTCCCCCGTCGGACGGTACAACTAATGAAAAACTGTTTTTT
CASSFPPSDGTTNEKLFF
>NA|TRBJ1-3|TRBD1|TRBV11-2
TGTGCCAGCAGCGTGTTAATCGGGACAGCCTCTGGAAACACCATATATTTT
CASSVLIGTASGNTIYF
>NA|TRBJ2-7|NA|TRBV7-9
TGTGCCAGCAGCTTAGCGTTAGGACTGACCGCCTACGAGCAGTACTTC
CASSLALGLTAYEQYF
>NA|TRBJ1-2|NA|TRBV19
TGTGCCAGTAACCTTGAGTCTCGAACATCTCGGGGGAACTATGGCTACACCTTC
CASNLESRTSRGNYGYTF
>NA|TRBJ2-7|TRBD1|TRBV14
TGTGCCAGCAGCCAAGCCGGGACAGGCACCCACGAGCAGTACTTC
CASSQAGTGTHEQYF
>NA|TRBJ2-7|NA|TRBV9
TGTGCCAGCTCCCCTAGTGGGGGGAGTCCTTTAGAGCAGTACTTC
CASSPSGGSPLEQYF
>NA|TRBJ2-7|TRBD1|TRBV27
TGTGCCAGCAGTTTCCTGGGACAGGGGGCGTATGAGCAGTACTTC
CASSFLGQGAYEQYF
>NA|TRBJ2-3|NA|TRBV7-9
TGTGCCAGCAGACTCGGGACTCCCACTAGCACAGATACGCAGTATTTT
CASRLGTPTSTDTQYF
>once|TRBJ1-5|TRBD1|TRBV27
TGTGCCAGCAGTTTATTAGGGGGCCATCAGCCCCAGCATTTT
CASSLLGGHQPQHF
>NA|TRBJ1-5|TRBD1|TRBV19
TGTGCCAGTAGTTACTTGACAGGGGGCGGTGTAGATCAGCCCCAGCATTTT
CASSYLTGGGVDQPQHF
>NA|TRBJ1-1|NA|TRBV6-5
TGTGCCAGCAGCCCGGGGTGGATTCTGAACACTGAAGCTTTCTTT
CASSPGWILNTEAFF
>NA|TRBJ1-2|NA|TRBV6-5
TGTGCCAGCAGTTACTACAGGTCTGATGGCTACACCTTC
CASSYYRSDGYTF
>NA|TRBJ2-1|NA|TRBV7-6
TGTGCCAGCAGCCACCTATCTTTATACAATGAGCAGTTCTTC
CASSHLSLYNEQFF
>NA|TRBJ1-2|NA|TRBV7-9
TGTGCCAGCAGCTTGGGGCCAGTAACTAACTATGGCTACACCTTC
CASSLGPVTNYGYTF
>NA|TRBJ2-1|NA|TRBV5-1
TGCGCCAGCAGCTTAGGGGACTACAATGAGCAGTTCTTC
CASSLGDYNEQFF
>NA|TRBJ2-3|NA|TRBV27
TGTGCCAGCAGTTTCTCAGGGGGGGAGGCAGATACGCAGTATTTT
CASSFSGGEADTQYF
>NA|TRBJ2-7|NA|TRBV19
TGTGCCAGTAGTATAGAACTAGTTGCCAACGAGCAGTACTTC
CASSIELVANEQYF
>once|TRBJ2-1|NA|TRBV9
TGTGCCAGCAGCGTAGAACCAAACCACTGGGATGAGCAGTTCTTC
CASSVEPNHWDEQFF
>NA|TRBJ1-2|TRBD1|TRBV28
TGTGCCAGCAGTTTAGGCCCCAAGGACAGGGAGGACTATGGCTACACCTTC
CASSLGPKDREDYGYTF
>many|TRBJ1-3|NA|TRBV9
TGTGCCAGCAGCGTAGGAGAAGGGTTACACACCATATATTTT
CASSVGEGLHTIYF
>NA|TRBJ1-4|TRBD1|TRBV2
TGTGCCACCGGGACAGGGAATGAAAAACTGTTTTTT
CATGTGNEKLFF
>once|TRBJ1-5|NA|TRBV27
TGTGCCAGCAGTTTAGCCAGAAGCAATCAGCCCCAGCATTTT
CASSLARSNQPQHF
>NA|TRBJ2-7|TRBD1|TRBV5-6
TGTGCCAGCAGCTTGGTTCCAGGGGGTAACTACGAGCAGTACTTC
CASSLVPGGNYEQYF
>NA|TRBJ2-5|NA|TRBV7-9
TGTGCCAGCAGCTTAATCCTTAGCGACCTGGTGTCGGGAGAGACCCAGTACTTC
CASSLILSDLVSGETQYF
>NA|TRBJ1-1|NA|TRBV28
TGTGCCAGCAGCCGGACAGAGAACACTGAAGCTTTCTTT
CASSRTENTEAFF
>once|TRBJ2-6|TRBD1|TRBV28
TGTGCCAGCAGTATGGGGACAGCCCGCTCTGGGGCCAACGTCCTGACTTTC
CASSMGTARSGANVLTF
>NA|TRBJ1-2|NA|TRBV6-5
TGTGCCAGCAGTTACTCAGGGAGAGGCTACACCTTC
CASSYSGRGYTF
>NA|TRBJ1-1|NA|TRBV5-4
TGTGCCAGCAGCGTTGGTTCTGGGGGAAACACTGAAGCTTTCTTT
CASSVGSGGNTEAFF
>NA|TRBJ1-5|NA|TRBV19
TGTGCCAGTTCACTTCCGGGATACCGATATAGCAATCAGCCCCAGCATTTT
CASSLPGYRYSNQPQHF
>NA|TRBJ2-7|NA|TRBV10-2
TGCGCCAGCAGTGAGAGGAGGGAGCAGTACTTC
CASSERREQYF
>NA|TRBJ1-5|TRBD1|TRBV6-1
TGTGCCAGCATACGACAGGGGGGCAATCAGCCCCAGCATTTT
CASIRQGGNQPQHF
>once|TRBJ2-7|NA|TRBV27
TGTGCCAGCAGTTTAAAGTGGAGGGGCTACGAGCAGTACTTC
CASSLKWRGYEQYF
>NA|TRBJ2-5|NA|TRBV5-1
TGCGCCAGCAGCTTGGGCGGCAGACAAGAGACCCAGTACTTC
CASSLGGRQETQYF
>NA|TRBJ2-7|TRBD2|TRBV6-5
TGTGCCAGCAGTTACTATGGCGGGAGTGGTTACGAGCAGTACTTC
CASSYYGGSGYEQYF
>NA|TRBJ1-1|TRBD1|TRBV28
TGTGCCAGCAGTATACTGATGGGACAGGGGTTAATGAACACTGAAGCTTTCTTT
CASSILMGQGLMNTEAFF
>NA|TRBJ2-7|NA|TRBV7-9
TGTGCCAGCAGCTTATTTGGGACCCCGACGACCTACGAGCAGTACTTC
CASSLFGTPTTYEQYF
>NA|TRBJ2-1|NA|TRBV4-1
TGCGCCAGCAGCCAATGGGGGGCGAGCGATGAGCAGTTCTTC
CASSQWGASDEQFF
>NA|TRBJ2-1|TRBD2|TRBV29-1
TGCAGCGTTGTGCTAGCGGGAGTTGAGCAGTTCTTC
CSVVLAGVEQFF
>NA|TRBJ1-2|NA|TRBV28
TGTGCCAGCAGTATACCGGGGCCCCCTAACTATGGCTACACCTTC
CASSIPGPPNYGYTF
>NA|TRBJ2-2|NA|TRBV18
TGTGCCAGCTCACCTCTAGGAGGGACCGGGGAGCTGTTTTTT
CASSPLGGTGELFF
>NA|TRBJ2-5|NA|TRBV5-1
TGCGCCAGCAGCTTCGACTACCTGTACCAAGAGACCCAGTACTTC
CASSFDYLYQETQYF
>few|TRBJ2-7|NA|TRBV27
TGTGCCAGCAGCTCCGCAGGGACTCTGACCTACGAGCAGTACTTC
CASSSAGTLTYEQYF
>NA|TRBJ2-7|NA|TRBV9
TGTGCCAGCAGCCCAAATAGCGCCGCCTACGAGCAGTACTTC
CASSPNSAAYEQYF
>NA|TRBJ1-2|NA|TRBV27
TGTGCCAGCAGTTTTATCGGACGGAACTATGGCTACACCTTC
CASSFIGRNYGYTF
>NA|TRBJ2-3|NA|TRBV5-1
TGCGCCAGCAGCTTAGATTGGGATACGCAGTATTTT
CASSLDWDTQYF
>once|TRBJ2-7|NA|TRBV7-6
TGTGCCGTAATGCCGGGACCGTCGGGTGAGCAGTACTTC
CAVMPGPSGEQYF
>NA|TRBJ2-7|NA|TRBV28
TGTGCCAGCAGTTTGCTCGGACAGACTCTCTACGAGCAGTACTTC
CASSLLGQTLYEQYF
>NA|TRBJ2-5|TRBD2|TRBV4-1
TGCGCCAGCAGCCGACGCGGGCTAGCGGTATCAGAGACCCAGTACTTC
CASSRRGLAVSETQYF